A single sample gave rise to the 20 T cell receptor beta chains below, sequenced in a study of blood T cells in healthy people across ages. Using a J-beta primer mix together with a sample-barcoded 5' primer, a second PCR was run for roughly 7 to 11 cycles. TCRdb recomputed calls from the 5' RACE reads with MiXCR, one row per CDR3 protein. The sample lists under 800,000 distinct CDR3 sequences, around 20% occurring once. The sequencing input was blood. The receptors stem from a man in his sixties or seventies in good health.

The J gene is TRBJ1-1, the V gene TRBV2, with D maybe TRBD1 (6 bases). Trimming pared 11 bases from V and 1 base from J, leaving 17 bases between. From germline, CDR1 is SNHLY and CDR2 FYNNEI. The CDR3 consists of 14 residues. CDR3 loop: CAARGQGTNTEAFF. CDR3 coding DNA: TGTGCCGCACGGGGGCAGGGTACGAACACTGAAGCTTTCTTT.

This clonotype occurred many times. The genes are TRBV29-1 and TRBJ1-2; D is undetermined. Germline assignment: CDR1 SQVTM and CDR2 ANQGSEA. The CDR3 loop spans 11 amino acids. Trimming cost V 0 bases and J 11 bases, with 10 bases left between them. The CDR3 here is CSVEDRLDYTF. CDR3 DNA: TGCAGCGTTGAAGATAGGCTGGATTACACCTTC.

The chain links TRBV7-9 to TRBJ2-2, with D perhaps TRBD1 (9 bases). Germline CDR1 is SEHNR and CDR2 is FQNEAQ (reference sequence). V lost 4 bases and J 3 bases, leaving 18 bases between the germline ends. There are 17 residues in the CDR3. Here the CDR3 DNA reads TGTGCCAGCAGCTCATTAGCGGGACAGGGATACACCGGGGAGCTGTTTTTT. Residues: CASSSLAGQGYTGELFF.

The genes are TRBV27 and TRBJ2-5; no firm D call. The DNA end is a closer match to TRBJ2-7, so the J assignment may be wrong. CDR3 length equals 14 residues. CDR1 and CDR2 from the germline V gene are MNHEY and SMNVEV (reference sequence). The chain's CDR3 is CASSPGSSAYEQYF. The CDR3 DNA follows: TGTGCCAGCAGTCCCGGGTCTTCTGCCTACGAGCAGTACTTC.

This clonotype has a single count. A much larger clone differs by one base, so this may be a read error. The V call is TRBV27, the J call TRBJ2-7, with D perhaps matching TRBD1 (6 bases). The CDR3 spans 15 residues. The germline CDR1 and CDR2 sequences are MNHEY and SMNVEV (reference sequence). Trimming removed 6 bases from V and 5 bases from J, with 20 bases in between. The CDR3 DNA reads as TGTGCCAGCAGGCCCAAGGGGGTTTTGGCCCACGAGCAGTACTTC. Translating it yields CASRPKGVLAHEQYF.

Written as DNA, the CDR3 is TGCAGTGCTAGTGAGGGACTAGCTAACTATGGCTACACCTTC. Its protein product is CSASEGLANYGYTF. The chain couples TRBV20-1 to TRBJ1-2; tentative D call: TRBD1 (5 bases). V was shortened by 3 bases and J by 0 bases, with 11 bases between the two germline ends. The CDR3 runs 14 residues. Germline CDR1 and CDR2: DFQATT and SNEGSKA (reference sequence).

The chain couples TRBV7-6 to TRBJ2-1; D is undetermined. V was trimmed by 3 bases and J by 6 bases, leaving 12 bases between them. The CDR3 consists of 14 residues. Per the germline V gene, CDR1 is SGHVS and CDR2 is FNYEAQ. This chain's CDR3 is CASSLGKAVNEQFF. The CDR3, as DNA: TGTGCCAGCAGCTTGGGTAAAGCCGTCAATGAGCAGTTCTTC.

This clonotype was found a few times. This chain uses TRBV5-4 with TRBJ1-6, with TRBD1 identical over 7 bases. V gave up 3 bases and J gave up 7 bases; unmatched junction bases: 10. Germline CDR1 reads SGHNT; CDR2 reads YYREEE (reference sequence). The CDR3 contains 16 residues. CDR3 amino acids: CASSYSRQGTNSPLHF. The CDR3 DNA is TGTGCCAGCAGCTACTCCCGACAGGGTACCAATTCACCCCTCCACTTT.

The chain uses TRBV5-1 and TRBJ2-5, with D possibly TRBD2 on 6 matching bases. V lost 2 bases, J lost 3 bases, and 20 bases lay in between. The CDR3 spans 17 residues. Germline V gene lookup returns CDR1 SGHRS and CDR2 YFSETQ. In nucleotides, the CDR3 is TGCGCCAGCAGCTTATGGGGGAGTGGTAGCGGAGAAGAGACCCAGTACTTC. Its translation is CASSLWGSGSGEETQYF.

The rearrangement joins TRBV27 to TRBJ1-6; no clear D gene. Germline CDR1 is MNHEY and CDR2 is SMNVEV (reference sequence). The CDR3 runs 14 residues. V lost 3 bases and J lost 8, with 11 bases in between. The CDR3 sequence is CASSFRHLDSPLHF. As DNA, the CDR3 is TGTGCCAGCAGTTTTCGGCACCTCGATTCACCCCTCCACTTT.

The chain carries TRBV19 and TRBJ2-5; 8 nucleotides line up with TRBD1. The CDR3 has 16 amino acids. J was trimmed by 2 bases and V by 5 bases; bases with no gene match: 10. Germline V gene sequence: CDR1 LNHDA, CDR2 SQIVND (reference sequence). The CDR3 here is CASSSTTGVAQETQYF. As DNA, the CDR3 is TGTGCCAGTAGTTCCACGACAGGGGTGGCTCAAGAGACCCAGTACTTC.

V is TRBV2 and J is TRBJ2-3; 13 bases match TRBD2. Germline-derived CDR1 and CDR2 are SNHLY and FYNNEI. The CDR3 runs 15 residues. V lost 5 bases to trimming and J lost 6 bases; unmatched junction nucleotides: 5. The CDR3 coding sequence is TGTGCCAGCAGTACTCGGACTAGCGGGAGTGATACGCAGTATTTT. It translates to CASSTRTSGSDTQYF.

A few counts support this clonotype. V is TRBV7-9 and J is TRBJ2-7; 7 nucleotides align to TRBD2. Germline lookup yields CDR1 SEHNR and CDR2 FQNEAQ (reference sequence). The CDR3 length is 15 residues. The J segment lost 2 bases and the V segment lost 3 bases, leaving 7 bases of the junction unmatched. CDR3 amino acids: CASSLGSGATYEQYF. The CDR3 nucleotides are TGTGCCAGCAGCTTGGGGAGCGGGGCTACCTACGAGCAGTACTTC.

This clonotype has ten or more counts. The chain combines TRBV6-2 or TRBV6-3 with TRBJ2-7; 10 positions agree with TRBD2. CDR3 length: 17 residues. J gave up 5 bases and V 2 bases, and 12 bases lay outside the gene matches. Germline V gives CDR1 MNHEY, CDR2 SVGEGT. In nucleotides, the CDR3 is TGTGCCAGCAGTTACAAAGCGGGAGGGCCGGAAGACGACGAGCAGTACTTC. This translates into CASSYKAGGPEDDEQYF.

V and J are TRBV4-3 and TRBJ2-1; no clear D gene. This CDR3 has 19 amino acids. Deletions cut 0 bases from V and 7 bases from J, with 25 bases between. From germline, CDR1 is LGHNA and CDR2 YSLEER. The CDR3: CASSQDLTEAGSLGNEQFF. Here the CDR3 DNA reads TGCGCCAGCAGCCAAGATCTAACGGAAGCTGGGTCCCTAGGTAATGAGCAGTTCTTC.

This clonotype was counted a few times. The genes are TRBV5-1 and TRBJ2-1; TRBD2 agrees at 9 bases. Germline V gene data show CDR1 as SGHRS and CDR2 as YFSETQ. Trimming at V came to 0 bases and at J to 4 bases, leaving 5 bases not matched to a gene. This CDR3 is 16 amino acids long. The CDR3 loop reads CASSLVGREGYNEQFF. The CDR3 DNA reads as TGCGCCAGCAGCTTGGTCGGGCGGGAGGGATACAATGAGCAGTTCTTC.

This clonotype was counted only a few times. J is TRBJ2-5 and V is TRBV29-1; TRBD2 matches at 11 bases. The end of the DNA fits TRBJ2-7 better, so the J call may be wrong. The CDR3 length is 13 residues. Germline values: CDR1 SQVTM, CDR2 ANQGSEA. The CDR3 nucleotides read TGCAGCGCTTTAGCGGGAGGGACCTACGAGCAGTACTTC. It translates to CSALAGGTYEQYF.

This clonotype was counted a few times. The chain is built from TRBV28 and TRBJ1-1; D not certain. The CDR3 contains 12 residues. V gave up 6 bases and J gave up 7 bases, with 12 bases separating them. Germline CDR1 MDHEN, CDR2 SYDVKM. CDR3 bases: TGTGCCAGCAGCCTCTTGTCAGGTGAAGCTTTCTTT. It encodes CASSLLSGEAFF.

The table lists this clonotype with a few counts. The chain combines TRBV28 with TRBJ1-3, with 11 bases lining up with TRBD1. Germline V lookup: CDR1 MDHEN, CDR2 SYDVKM. This CDR3 comprises 16 residues. J lost 0 bases, V lost 7 bases, and 5 bases had no gene match. The CDR3 DNA reads TGTGCCAGCAATACCGGGACAGGGGGCTCTGGAAACACCATATATTTT. This encodes CASNTGTGGSGNTIYF.

This rearrangement joins TRBV23-1 to TRBJ2-2; 8 nucleotides agree with TRBD2. TRBV23-1 is sorted into the ORF group, with uncertain function. The CDR3 covers 15 residues. V lost 7 bases, J lost 3 bases, and 7 bases stayed unmatched. The CDR3, as DNA: TGCGCCAGCAACCAGCGGGAGAGGTACACCGGGGAGCTGTTTTTT. It codes for CASNQRERYTGELFF.